Included here is one T cell receptor (beta chain) sequence, with context. Its cognate antigen is unknown. This PCR relied on a set of 60 Vbeta primers and 13 Jbeta primers. Clones were sequenced by immunoSEQ multiplex PCR, and TCRdb holds only the in-frame ones, with some missing. Counted here are tens of thousands of clones, 70% to 80% occurring once; the ten biggest clones make up roughly 14%. CDR1 and CDR2 from the germline V gene are SEHNR and FQNEAQ (reference sequence). The CDR3 consists of 15 residues. This entry comes from a study of cytomegalovirus exposure and HLA in healthy donors. Study-wide points: TCR beta sequences reportedly predicted most subjects' HLA-A and HLA-B alleles accurately.

V usage is TRBV7-9 and J usage is TRBJ2-5, with D tentatively TRBD1 (7 bases). The end of the DNA aligns better with TRBJ2-7, so the J call may be wrong. The source is a woman in her 40s in good health and CMV-seropositive. Sequencing was performed on PBMCs. CDR3: CASSLDREVSYEQYF. The CDR3 nucleotides read TGTGCCAGCAGCCTTGACAGGGAGGTCTCCTACGAGCAGTACTTC.